This TCR beta chain was captured in a study of vaccination and CD4 T cells after COVID-19. Study-level results: Convalescent patients had a median around 90% of reactive clones appearing only post-vaccination.

Regarding this clonotype: Its antigen remains unidentified.

Treatment given: roughly nine-day PBMC culture with coronavirus spike peptide pools or control peptides (ViraFEST assay). Sequenced with the Oncomine TCR Beta short-read assay was DNA taken from cultured CD4+ T cells. TCRdb used MiXCR to reprocess the PCR reads, holding one entry per CDR3 protein. In the table there are around 16,000 distinct CDR3 sequences, around half of which are singletons. This CDR3 spans 13 amino acids. V shed 5 bases and J shed 8 bases, with 15 bases lying between them. CDR1 and CDR2 from the germline V gene are ENHRY and SYGVKD. The sequencing here drew on CD4+ T cells from blood, cultured in vitro, taken before SARS-CoV-2 vaccination. This receptor was taken from a human donor who had recovered from COVID-19. The chain is built from TRBV10-3 and TRBJ1-2; D not resolved. The CDR3 is CAISLVRDQGYTF. The CDR3 nucleotides are TGTGCCATCAGTCTAGTGCGAGACCAAGGCTACACCTTC.